This TCR beta chain was recorded in a study of post-analysis software for immune sequencing data. Study-level results: TRBV5-6, TRBV5-1 and TRBV20-1 were among four to six TRBV segments more frequent in patients than controls. Analysis by F measure revealed that same-batch samples clustered strongly together.

Prepared TCR beta cDNA libraries contained unique molecular identifiers. A single record per CDR3 protein comes from TCRdb applying MiXCR to the PCR reads. Of some 450,000 distinct CDR3 sequences listed, 40% to 55% are singletons. The CDR3 loop spans 12 amino acids. The V gene's germline CDR1 is SGHDT and CDR2 YYEEEE. V gave up 0 bases and J gave up 15 bases, with 13 bases separating them. Comments on this clonotype: Its antigen is undetermined.

Sequencing was done on a sample of blood. This receptor was taken from a girl aged 5 to 17 with multiple sclerosis. The chain links TRBV5-6 to TRBJ2-1, with a tentative D call TRBD2 (6 bases). CDR3 bases: TGTGCCAGCAGCTTGGCTGGGGACTCAGGGTTCTTC. Encoded protein: CASSLAGDSGFF.